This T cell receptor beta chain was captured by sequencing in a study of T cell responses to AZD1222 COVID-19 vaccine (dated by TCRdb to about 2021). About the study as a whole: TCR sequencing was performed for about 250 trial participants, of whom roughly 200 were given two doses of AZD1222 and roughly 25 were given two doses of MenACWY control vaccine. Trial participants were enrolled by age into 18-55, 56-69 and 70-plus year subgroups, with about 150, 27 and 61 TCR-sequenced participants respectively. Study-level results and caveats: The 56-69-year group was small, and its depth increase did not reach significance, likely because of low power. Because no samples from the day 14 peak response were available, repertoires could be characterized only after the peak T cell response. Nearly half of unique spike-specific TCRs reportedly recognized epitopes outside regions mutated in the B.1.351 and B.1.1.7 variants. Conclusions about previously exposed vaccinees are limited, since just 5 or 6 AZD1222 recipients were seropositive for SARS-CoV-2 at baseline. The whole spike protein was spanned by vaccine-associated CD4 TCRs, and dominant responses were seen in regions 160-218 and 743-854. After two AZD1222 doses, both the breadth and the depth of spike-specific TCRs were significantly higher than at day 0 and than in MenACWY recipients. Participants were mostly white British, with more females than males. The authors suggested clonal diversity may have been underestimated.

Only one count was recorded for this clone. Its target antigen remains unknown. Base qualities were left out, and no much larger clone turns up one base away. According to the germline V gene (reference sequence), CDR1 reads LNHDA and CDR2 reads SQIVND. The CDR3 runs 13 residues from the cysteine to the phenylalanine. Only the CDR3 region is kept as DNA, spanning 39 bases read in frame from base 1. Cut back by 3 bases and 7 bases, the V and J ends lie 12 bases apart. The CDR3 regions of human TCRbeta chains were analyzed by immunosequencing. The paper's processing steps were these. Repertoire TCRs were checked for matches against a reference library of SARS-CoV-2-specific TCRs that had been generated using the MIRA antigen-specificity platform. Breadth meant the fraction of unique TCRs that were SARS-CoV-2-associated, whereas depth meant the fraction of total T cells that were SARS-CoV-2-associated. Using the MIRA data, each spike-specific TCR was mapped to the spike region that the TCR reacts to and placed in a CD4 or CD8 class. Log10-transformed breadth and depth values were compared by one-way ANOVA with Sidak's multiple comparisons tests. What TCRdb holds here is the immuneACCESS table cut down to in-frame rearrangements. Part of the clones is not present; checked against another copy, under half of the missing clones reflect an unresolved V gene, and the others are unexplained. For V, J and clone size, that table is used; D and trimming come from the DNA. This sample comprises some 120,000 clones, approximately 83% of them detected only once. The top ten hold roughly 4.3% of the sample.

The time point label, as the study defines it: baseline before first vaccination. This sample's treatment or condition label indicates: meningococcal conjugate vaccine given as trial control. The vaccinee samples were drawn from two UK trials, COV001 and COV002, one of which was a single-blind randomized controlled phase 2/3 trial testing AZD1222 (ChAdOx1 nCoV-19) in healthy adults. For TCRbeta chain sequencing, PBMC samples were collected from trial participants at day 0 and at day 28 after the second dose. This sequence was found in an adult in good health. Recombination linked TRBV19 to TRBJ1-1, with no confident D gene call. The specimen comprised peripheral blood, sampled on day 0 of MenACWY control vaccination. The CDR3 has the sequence CASSITLTHEAFF. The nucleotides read TGTGCCAGTAGTATCACTCTGACCCATGAAGCTTTCTTT.